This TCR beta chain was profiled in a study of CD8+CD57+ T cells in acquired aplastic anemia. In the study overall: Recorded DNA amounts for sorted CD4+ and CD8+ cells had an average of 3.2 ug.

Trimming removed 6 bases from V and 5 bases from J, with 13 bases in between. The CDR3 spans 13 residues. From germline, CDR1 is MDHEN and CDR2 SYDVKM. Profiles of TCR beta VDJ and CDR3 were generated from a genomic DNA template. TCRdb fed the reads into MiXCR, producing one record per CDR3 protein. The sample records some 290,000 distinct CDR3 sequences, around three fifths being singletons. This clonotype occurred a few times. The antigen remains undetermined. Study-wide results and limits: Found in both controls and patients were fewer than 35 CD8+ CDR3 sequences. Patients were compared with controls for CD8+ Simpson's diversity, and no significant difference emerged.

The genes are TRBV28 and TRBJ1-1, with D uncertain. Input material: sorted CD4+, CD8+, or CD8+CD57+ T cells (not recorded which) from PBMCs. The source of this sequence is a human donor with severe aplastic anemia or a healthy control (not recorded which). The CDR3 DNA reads TGTGCCAGCAGGCCCGTAAGGGTTACTGAAGCTTTCTTT. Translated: CASRPVRVTEAFF.